This T cell receptor beta chain was obtained from a study of shared clonotypes between healthy human individuals. Across the study: CD8 memory received one plate per donor, CD8 naive two, CD4 memory three and CD4 naive three.

The table came from immunoSEQ multiplex PCR; TCRdb's copy has only in-frame clones and leaves some out. The sample carries 950,000 to 1,300,000 clones, roughly 80% recorded once. There are 17 residues in the CDR3. Germline values: CDR1 MNHNS, CDR2 SASEGT. Trimming stripped 6 bases from V and 1 base from J, with 22 bases between. The healthy adult donors were HIV-negative and reported no recent acute infections or vaccinations. Nashville, Tennessee was home to all donors, who were Caucasian adults. This chain connects TRBV6-1 to TRBJ2-7, with D tentatively TRBD2 (7 bases). The sequencing input was memory CD4+ T cells sorted from blood. Subset in this sample: CD45RA-negative fraction. The clonotype comes from a man aged 18 to 29 in good health. The CDR3 coding sequence is TGTGCCAGCAGCGAACGGGGGGCTAGCGGAAATTCCTACGAGCAGTACTTC. Encoded protein: CASSERGASGNSYEQYF.